This T cell receptor (beta chain) was documented in a study of blood T cells in healthy people across ages. Looking at the study overall: Researchers report that template switching captured about one barcoded beta molecule per two T cells.

Sample-barcoded 5' priming and a J-beta primer mix drove a second PCR of about 6 to 12 cycles. MiXCR was run by TCRdb on the 5' RACE reads, yielding one entry per CDR3 protein. The sample yields about 680,000 distinct CDR3 sequences, around 45% seen once. The germline CDR1 and CDR2 sequences are SEHNR and FQNEAQ (reference sequence). CDR3 length: 15 amino acids. V was pared by 5 bases and J by 3 bases, with 17 bases between. V and J are TRBV7-9 and TRBJ2-7; D assignment may be TRBD1 or TRBD2 (5 bases each). Input material: blood. The clonotype was recovered from a woman aged 55-70 years in good health. The CDR3 spells CASSPHEGSFYEQYF. CDR3 nucleotides: TGTGCCAGCAGCCCACATGAGGGGAGCTTCTACGAGCAGTACTTC. Full variable domain (missing parts from reference TRBV7-9 and TRBJ2-7): DTGVSQNPRHKITKRGQNVTFRCDPISEHNRLYWYRQTLGQGPEFLTYFQNEAQLEKSRLLSDRFSAERPKGSFSTLEIQRTEQGDSAMYLCASSPHEGSFYEQYFGPGTRLTVT.